Included here is one TCR beta chain sequence, with context. The antigen it binds to is not known. No much larger clone is present one base from it, and per-base qualities are unavailable. Libraries were built with 5' RACE. TCRdb names Illumina HiSeq 2500 as the instrument used. A second 7 to 11 cycle PCR used a sample-barcoded 5' primer and a J-beta primer mix. A template-switch 5' adaptor carrying 12 random nucleotides introduced a unique molecular identifier onto each TCR beta cDNA molecule. Each sample yielded at least 3 million CDR3-containing paired-end reads. First-strand cDNA was synthesized from all RNA with the Mint cDNA synthesis kit, primed by a TRBC-specific oligonucleotide. Following uracil-DNA glycosylase treatment, a first 18-cycle PCR with universal primers M1SS and BC2_uni_R was performed on all cDNA. In the authors' own workflow: For normalization, 1 million high-quality reads, each with a distinct molecular identifier, were randomly selected from each sample. Reads sharing molecular identifiers were discarded rather than binned into consensus sequences. MiTCR, run with a Q25 quality threshold and the strictest error-elimination algorithm, handled CDR3 identification, clonotype clustering and error correction. Lower-bound total TCR beta diversity was estimated with a nonparametric unseen species model using Euler transformation. TCRdb trimmed public reads at Q25 via fastp, called clones via MiXCR and kept in-frame beta chains. For every CDR3 protein sequence, its rows merge into one entry that carries the most common genes and DNA. The V and J calls follow TCRdb's processing rather than the paper's. Here the sample has about 1.6 million distinct CDR3 sequences; about 32% occur a single time. Roughly 12% of the sample rests with the top ten.

V gives up 0 bases and J gives up 4 bases, and the segment between their germline ends measures 8 bases. CDR1 SGHKS and CDR2 YYEKEE are derived from the germline V gene (reference sequence). CDR3 length: 14 amino acids, cysteine to phenylalanine. Here the CDR3 DNA is all that survives: 42 bases in frame from base 1. The donors were some 39 Caucasian individuals from Russia, aged 6 to 90 years, who were systemically healthy. Each donor gave about 9.7 milliliters of peripheral blood, drawn into EDTA-treated Vacutainer tubes. Ficoll-Paque density-gradient centrifugation was used to isolate PBMCs, with at least 6.5 million obtained per sample. Trizol reagent was used to extract total RNA from the PBMCs, yielding at least 6 micrograms per sample. For every donor, flow cytometry on a PBMC aliquot measured the percentage of naive CD45RAhigh/CD27high T cells. This entry is derived from a study of blood T cells in healthy people across ages (dated by TCRdb to about 2015). Looking at the study overall: In model experiments, template switching captured about one uniquely barcoded TCR beta cDNA molecule for every two T cells. Using deep sequencing normalized with unique cDNA molecular identifiers, the study measured how TCR beta repertoire diversity changes with age. The donors were divided into four age groups: young (average roughly 17 years), middle-aged (approximately 39), aged (62) and long-lived (roughly 82). Donors of different ages were randomly distributed across sequencing lanes to avoid experimental bias. Using the same blood draw, the study looked at two additional independent replicas of 1 million unique cDNA reads for two donors, one aged 18 to 30 and the other aged 80 or older. What the authors observed across the whole study: A strong correlation was found between observed TCR beta diversity and the percentage of naive T cells measured by flow cytometry. As age increased, observed TCR beta diversity per million T cells dropped in a roughly linear way, and a significant reduction was already evident by age about 40. Total diversity estimates from one million sequenced T cells were considered lower bounds and underestimates. Because profiling used bulk unsorted PBMCs, naive and antigen-experienced compartments could not be compared conclusively. Donor CMV infection status was unknown, potentially confounding age-related changes in expanded clonotypes. Compared with the aged group, the long-lived group had more naive CD4+ T cells, fewer expanded clones and increased TCR diversity, a pattern suggesting age selection.

The chain links TRBV5-5 with TRBJ1-5; the D gene remains uncertain. This clonotype was sampled from a woman between 25 and 40 years old in good health. The sample consisted of blood. The CDR3 protein sequence reads: CASSLGSVNQPQHF. The DNA is TGTGCCAGCAGCTTGGGGTCAGTAAATCAGCCCCAGCATTTT.